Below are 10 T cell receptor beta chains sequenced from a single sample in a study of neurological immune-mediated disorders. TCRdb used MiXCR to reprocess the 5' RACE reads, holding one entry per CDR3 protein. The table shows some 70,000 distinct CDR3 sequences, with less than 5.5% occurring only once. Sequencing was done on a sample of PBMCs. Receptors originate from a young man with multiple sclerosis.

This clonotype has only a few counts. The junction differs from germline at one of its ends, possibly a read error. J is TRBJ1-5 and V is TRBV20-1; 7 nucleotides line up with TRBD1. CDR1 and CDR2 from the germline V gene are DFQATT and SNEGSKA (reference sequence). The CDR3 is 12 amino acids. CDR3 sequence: CSAGGGGQPQNF. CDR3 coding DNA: TGCAGTGCAGGGGGCGGAGGTCAGCCCCAGAATTTT.

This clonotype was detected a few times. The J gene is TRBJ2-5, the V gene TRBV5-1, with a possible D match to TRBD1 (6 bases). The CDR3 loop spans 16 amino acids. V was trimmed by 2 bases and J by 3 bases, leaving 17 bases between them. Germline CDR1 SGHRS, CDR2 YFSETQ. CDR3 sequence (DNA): TGCGCCAGCAGCTTATTAACCGGCCCAGGGGAAGAGACCCAGTACTTC. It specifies CASSLLTGPGEETQYF.

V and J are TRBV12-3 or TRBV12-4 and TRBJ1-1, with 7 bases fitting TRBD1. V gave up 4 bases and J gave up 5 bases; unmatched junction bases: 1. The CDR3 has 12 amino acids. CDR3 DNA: TGTGCCAGCAGTTCGGACAGGACTGAAGCTTTCTTT. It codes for CASSSDRTEAFF.

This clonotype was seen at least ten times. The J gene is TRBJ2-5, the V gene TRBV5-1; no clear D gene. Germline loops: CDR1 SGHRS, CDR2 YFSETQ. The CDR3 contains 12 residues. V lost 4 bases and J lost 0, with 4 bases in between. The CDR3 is CASSRDQETQYF. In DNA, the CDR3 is TGCGCCAGCAGCAGGGACCAAGAGACCCAGTACTTC.

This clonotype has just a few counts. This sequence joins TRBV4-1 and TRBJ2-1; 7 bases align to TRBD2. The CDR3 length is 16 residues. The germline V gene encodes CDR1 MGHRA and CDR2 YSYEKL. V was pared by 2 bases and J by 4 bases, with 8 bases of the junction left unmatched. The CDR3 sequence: CASSQRGDREYNEQFF. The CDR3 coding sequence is TGCGCCAGCAGCCAACGGGGGGATCGGGAATACAATGAGCAGTTCTTC.

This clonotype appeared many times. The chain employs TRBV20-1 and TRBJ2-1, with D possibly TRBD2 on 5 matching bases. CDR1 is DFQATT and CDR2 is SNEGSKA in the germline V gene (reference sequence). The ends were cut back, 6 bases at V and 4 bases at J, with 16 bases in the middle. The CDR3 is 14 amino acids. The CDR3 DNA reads TGCAGTGCCGAGCGGCGGCTTACTTACAATGAGCAGTTCTTC. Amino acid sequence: CSAERRLTYNEQFF.

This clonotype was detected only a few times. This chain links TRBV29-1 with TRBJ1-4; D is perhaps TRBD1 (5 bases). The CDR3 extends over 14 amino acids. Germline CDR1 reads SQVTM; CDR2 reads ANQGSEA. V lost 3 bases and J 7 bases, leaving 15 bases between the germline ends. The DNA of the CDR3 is TGCAGCGTTGACCGGAGGGAAAGGGGTGAAAAACTGTTTTTT. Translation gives CSVDRRERGEKLFF. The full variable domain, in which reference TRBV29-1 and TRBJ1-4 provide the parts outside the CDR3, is SAVISQKPSRDICQRGTSLTIQCQVDSQVTMMFWYRQQPGQSLTLIATANQGSEATYESGFVIDKFPISRPNLTFSTLTVSNMSPEDSSIYLCSVDRRERGEKLFFGSGTQLSVL.

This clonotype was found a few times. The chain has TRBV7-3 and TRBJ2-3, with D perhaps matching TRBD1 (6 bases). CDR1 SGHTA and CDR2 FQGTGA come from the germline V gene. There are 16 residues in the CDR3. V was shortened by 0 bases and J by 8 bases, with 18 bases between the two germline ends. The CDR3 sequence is CASSLTRRGGSGTQYF. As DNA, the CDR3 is TGTGCCAGCAGCTTAACCAGAAGAGGGGGTTCTGGTACGCAGTATTTT.

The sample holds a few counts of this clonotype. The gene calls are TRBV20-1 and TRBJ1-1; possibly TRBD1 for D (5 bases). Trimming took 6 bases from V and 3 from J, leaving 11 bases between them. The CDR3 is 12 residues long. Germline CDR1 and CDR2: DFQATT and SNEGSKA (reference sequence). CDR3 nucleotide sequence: TGCAGTGCACCGAGGGGAGACACTGAAGCTTTCTTT. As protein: CSAPRGDTEAFF.

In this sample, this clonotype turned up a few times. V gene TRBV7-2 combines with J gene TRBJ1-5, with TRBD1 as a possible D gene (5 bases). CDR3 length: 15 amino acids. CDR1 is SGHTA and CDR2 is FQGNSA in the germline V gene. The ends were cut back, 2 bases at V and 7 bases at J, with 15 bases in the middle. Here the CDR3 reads CASSLRRGVRQPQHF. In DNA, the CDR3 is TGTGCCAGCAGCTTAAGGCGAGGGGTAAGACAGCCCCAGCATTTT.